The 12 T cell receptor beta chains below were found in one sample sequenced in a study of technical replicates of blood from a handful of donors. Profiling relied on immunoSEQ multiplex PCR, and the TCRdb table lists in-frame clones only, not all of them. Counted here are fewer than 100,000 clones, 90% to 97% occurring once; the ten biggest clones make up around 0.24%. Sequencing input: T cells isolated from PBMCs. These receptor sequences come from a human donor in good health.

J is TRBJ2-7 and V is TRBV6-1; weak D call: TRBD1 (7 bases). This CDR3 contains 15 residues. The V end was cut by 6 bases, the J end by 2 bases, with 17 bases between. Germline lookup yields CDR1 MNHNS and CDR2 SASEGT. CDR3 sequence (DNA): TGTGCCAGCAGGGAGGACAGGAGGGGCCCCTACGAGCAGTACTTC. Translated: CASREDRRGPYEQYF.

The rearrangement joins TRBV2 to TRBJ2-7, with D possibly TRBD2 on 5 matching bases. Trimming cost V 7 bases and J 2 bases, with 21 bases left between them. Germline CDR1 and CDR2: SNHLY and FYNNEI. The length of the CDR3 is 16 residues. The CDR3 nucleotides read TGTGCCAGCATACCGCCACGGGGAAAAGCGACCTACGAGCAGTACTTC. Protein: CASIPPRGKATYEQYF. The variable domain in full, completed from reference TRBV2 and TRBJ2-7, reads EPEVTQTPSHQVTQMGQEVILRCVPISNHLYFYWYRQILGQKVEFLVSFYNNEISEKSEIFDDQFSVERPDGSNFTLKIRSTKLEDSAMYFCASIPPRGKATYEQYFGPGTRLTVT.

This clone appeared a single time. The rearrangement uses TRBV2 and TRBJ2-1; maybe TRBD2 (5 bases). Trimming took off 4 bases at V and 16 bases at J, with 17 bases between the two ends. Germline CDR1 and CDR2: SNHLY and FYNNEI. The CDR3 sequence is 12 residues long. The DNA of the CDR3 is TGTGCCAGCAGTGGAGGGCTAATGTTCTATTTCTTC. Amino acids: CASSGGLMFYFF.

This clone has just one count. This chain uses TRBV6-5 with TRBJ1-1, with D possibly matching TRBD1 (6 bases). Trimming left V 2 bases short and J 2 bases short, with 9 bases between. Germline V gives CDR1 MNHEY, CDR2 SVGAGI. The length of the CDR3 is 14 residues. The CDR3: CASSYQQGNTEAFF. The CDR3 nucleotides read TGTGCCAGCAGTTACCAACAGGGTAACACTGAAGCTTTCTTT.

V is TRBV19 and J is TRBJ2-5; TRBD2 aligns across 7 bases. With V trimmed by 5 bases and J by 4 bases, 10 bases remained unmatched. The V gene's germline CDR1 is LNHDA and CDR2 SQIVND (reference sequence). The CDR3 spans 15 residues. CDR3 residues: CASSAYMGGGETQYF. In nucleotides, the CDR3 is TGTGCCAGTAGTGCCTATATGGGGGGGGGAGAGACCCAGTACTTC.

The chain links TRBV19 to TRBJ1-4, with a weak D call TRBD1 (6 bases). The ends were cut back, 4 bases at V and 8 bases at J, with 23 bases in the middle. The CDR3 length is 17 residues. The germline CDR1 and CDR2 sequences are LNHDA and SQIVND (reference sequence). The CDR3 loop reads CASSTLSRQAGVEKLFF. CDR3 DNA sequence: TGTGCCAGTAGTACGCTGTCCCGACAGGCAGGGGTCGAAAAACTGTTTTTT.

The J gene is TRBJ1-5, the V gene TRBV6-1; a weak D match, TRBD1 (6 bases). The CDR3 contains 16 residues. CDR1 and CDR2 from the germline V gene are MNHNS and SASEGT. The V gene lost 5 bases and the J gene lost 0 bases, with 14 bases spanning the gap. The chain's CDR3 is CASSQGQYHSNQPQHF. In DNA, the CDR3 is TGTGCCAGCAGTCAAGGACAGTATCATAGCAATCAGCCCCAGCATTTT.

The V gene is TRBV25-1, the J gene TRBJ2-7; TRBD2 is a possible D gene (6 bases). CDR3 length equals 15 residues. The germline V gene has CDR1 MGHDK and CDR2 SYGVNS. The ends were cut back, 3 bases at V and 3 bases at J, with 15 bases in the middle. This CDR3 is CASSEGGGLIYEQYF. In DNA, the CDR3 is TGTGCCAGCAGTGAGGGGGGAGGTCTCATCTACGAGCAGTACTTC.

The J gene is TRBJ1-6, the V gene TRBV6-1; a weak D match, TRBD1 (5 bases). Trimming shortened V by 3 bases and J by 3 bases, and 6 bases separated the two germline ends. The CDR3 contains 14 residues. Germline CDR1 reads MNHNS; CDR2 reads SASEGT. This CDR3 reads CASSEGGYNSPLHF. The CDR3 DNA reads TGTGCCAGCAGTGAGGGGGGCTATAATTCACCCCTCCACTTT.

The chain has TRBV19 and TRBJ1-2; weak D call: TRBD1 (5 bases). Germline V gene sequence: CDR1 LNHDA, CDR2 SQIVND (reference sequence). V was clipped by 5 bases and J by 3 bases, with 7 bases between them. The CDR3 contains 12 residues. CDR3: CASSDRYYGYTF. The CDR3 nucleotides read TGTGCCAGTAGTGACAGATACTATGGCTACACCTTC.

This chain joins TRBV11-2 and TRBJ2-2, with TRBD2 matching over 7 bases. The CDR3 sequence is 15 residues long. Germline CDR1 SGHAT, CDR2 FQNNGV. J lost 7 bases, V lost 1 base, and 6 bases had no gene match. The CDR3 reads CASSLGGSYGGELFF. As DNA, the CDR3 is TGTGCCAGCAGCTTAGGCGGGAGCTACGGCGGGGAGCTGTTTTTT. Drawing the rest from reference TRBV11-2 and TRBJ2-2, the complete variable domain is EAGVAQSPRYKIIEKRQSVAFWCNPISGHATLYWYQQILGQGPKLLIQFQNNGVVDDSQLPKDRFSAERLKGVDSTLKIQPAKLEDSAVYLCASSLGGSYGGELFFGEGSRLTVL.

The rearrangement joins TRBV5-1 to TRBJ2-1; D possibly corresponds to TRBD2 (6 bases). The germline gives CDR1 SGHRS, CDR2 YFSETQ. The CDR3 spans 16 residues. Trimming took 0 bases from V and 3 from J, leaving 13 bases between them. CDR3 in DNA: TGCGCCAGCAGCTTGGCCGTATTCGGGAGCTACAATGAGCAGTTCTTC. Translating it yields CASSLAVFGSYNEQFF. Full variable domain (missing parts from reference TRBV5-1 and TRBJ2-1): KAGVTQTPRYLIKTRGQQVTLSCSPISGHRSVSWYQQTPGQGLQFLFEYFSETQRNKGNFPGRFSGRQFSNSRSEMNVSTLELGDSALYLCASSLAVFGSYNEQFFGPGTRLTVL.